This T cell receptor (beta chain) comes out of a study of graft-versus-host responses after intestinal transplantation. Whole-study findings and limits: Present in recipient marrow, GvH clones included some that appeared first in ileum or blood.

V lost 5 bases, J lost 1 base, and 10 bases stayed unmatched. This CDR3 has 17 residues. Germline V gene sequence: CDR1 MGHRA, CDR2 YSYEKL. A remark on this clone: Its antigen is not known.

Libraries were prepared by immunoSEQ multiplex PCR; TCRdb keeps only in-frame clonotypes and omits some of them. The sample holds approximately 33,000 clones, just under 85% seen once. This clonotype originated in a human donor who received an intestinal transplant. The sample here was unstimulated CD8+ T cells sorted from spleen or lymph node cells, taken before intestinal transplant. The genes are TRBV4-1 and TRBJ2-2, with 7 bases matching TRBD1. The CDR3 here is CASSARTGLRNTGELFF. The DNA for the CDR3 is TGCGCCAGCAGCGCCCGGACAGGCCTCAGGAACACCGGGGAGCTGTTTTTT.